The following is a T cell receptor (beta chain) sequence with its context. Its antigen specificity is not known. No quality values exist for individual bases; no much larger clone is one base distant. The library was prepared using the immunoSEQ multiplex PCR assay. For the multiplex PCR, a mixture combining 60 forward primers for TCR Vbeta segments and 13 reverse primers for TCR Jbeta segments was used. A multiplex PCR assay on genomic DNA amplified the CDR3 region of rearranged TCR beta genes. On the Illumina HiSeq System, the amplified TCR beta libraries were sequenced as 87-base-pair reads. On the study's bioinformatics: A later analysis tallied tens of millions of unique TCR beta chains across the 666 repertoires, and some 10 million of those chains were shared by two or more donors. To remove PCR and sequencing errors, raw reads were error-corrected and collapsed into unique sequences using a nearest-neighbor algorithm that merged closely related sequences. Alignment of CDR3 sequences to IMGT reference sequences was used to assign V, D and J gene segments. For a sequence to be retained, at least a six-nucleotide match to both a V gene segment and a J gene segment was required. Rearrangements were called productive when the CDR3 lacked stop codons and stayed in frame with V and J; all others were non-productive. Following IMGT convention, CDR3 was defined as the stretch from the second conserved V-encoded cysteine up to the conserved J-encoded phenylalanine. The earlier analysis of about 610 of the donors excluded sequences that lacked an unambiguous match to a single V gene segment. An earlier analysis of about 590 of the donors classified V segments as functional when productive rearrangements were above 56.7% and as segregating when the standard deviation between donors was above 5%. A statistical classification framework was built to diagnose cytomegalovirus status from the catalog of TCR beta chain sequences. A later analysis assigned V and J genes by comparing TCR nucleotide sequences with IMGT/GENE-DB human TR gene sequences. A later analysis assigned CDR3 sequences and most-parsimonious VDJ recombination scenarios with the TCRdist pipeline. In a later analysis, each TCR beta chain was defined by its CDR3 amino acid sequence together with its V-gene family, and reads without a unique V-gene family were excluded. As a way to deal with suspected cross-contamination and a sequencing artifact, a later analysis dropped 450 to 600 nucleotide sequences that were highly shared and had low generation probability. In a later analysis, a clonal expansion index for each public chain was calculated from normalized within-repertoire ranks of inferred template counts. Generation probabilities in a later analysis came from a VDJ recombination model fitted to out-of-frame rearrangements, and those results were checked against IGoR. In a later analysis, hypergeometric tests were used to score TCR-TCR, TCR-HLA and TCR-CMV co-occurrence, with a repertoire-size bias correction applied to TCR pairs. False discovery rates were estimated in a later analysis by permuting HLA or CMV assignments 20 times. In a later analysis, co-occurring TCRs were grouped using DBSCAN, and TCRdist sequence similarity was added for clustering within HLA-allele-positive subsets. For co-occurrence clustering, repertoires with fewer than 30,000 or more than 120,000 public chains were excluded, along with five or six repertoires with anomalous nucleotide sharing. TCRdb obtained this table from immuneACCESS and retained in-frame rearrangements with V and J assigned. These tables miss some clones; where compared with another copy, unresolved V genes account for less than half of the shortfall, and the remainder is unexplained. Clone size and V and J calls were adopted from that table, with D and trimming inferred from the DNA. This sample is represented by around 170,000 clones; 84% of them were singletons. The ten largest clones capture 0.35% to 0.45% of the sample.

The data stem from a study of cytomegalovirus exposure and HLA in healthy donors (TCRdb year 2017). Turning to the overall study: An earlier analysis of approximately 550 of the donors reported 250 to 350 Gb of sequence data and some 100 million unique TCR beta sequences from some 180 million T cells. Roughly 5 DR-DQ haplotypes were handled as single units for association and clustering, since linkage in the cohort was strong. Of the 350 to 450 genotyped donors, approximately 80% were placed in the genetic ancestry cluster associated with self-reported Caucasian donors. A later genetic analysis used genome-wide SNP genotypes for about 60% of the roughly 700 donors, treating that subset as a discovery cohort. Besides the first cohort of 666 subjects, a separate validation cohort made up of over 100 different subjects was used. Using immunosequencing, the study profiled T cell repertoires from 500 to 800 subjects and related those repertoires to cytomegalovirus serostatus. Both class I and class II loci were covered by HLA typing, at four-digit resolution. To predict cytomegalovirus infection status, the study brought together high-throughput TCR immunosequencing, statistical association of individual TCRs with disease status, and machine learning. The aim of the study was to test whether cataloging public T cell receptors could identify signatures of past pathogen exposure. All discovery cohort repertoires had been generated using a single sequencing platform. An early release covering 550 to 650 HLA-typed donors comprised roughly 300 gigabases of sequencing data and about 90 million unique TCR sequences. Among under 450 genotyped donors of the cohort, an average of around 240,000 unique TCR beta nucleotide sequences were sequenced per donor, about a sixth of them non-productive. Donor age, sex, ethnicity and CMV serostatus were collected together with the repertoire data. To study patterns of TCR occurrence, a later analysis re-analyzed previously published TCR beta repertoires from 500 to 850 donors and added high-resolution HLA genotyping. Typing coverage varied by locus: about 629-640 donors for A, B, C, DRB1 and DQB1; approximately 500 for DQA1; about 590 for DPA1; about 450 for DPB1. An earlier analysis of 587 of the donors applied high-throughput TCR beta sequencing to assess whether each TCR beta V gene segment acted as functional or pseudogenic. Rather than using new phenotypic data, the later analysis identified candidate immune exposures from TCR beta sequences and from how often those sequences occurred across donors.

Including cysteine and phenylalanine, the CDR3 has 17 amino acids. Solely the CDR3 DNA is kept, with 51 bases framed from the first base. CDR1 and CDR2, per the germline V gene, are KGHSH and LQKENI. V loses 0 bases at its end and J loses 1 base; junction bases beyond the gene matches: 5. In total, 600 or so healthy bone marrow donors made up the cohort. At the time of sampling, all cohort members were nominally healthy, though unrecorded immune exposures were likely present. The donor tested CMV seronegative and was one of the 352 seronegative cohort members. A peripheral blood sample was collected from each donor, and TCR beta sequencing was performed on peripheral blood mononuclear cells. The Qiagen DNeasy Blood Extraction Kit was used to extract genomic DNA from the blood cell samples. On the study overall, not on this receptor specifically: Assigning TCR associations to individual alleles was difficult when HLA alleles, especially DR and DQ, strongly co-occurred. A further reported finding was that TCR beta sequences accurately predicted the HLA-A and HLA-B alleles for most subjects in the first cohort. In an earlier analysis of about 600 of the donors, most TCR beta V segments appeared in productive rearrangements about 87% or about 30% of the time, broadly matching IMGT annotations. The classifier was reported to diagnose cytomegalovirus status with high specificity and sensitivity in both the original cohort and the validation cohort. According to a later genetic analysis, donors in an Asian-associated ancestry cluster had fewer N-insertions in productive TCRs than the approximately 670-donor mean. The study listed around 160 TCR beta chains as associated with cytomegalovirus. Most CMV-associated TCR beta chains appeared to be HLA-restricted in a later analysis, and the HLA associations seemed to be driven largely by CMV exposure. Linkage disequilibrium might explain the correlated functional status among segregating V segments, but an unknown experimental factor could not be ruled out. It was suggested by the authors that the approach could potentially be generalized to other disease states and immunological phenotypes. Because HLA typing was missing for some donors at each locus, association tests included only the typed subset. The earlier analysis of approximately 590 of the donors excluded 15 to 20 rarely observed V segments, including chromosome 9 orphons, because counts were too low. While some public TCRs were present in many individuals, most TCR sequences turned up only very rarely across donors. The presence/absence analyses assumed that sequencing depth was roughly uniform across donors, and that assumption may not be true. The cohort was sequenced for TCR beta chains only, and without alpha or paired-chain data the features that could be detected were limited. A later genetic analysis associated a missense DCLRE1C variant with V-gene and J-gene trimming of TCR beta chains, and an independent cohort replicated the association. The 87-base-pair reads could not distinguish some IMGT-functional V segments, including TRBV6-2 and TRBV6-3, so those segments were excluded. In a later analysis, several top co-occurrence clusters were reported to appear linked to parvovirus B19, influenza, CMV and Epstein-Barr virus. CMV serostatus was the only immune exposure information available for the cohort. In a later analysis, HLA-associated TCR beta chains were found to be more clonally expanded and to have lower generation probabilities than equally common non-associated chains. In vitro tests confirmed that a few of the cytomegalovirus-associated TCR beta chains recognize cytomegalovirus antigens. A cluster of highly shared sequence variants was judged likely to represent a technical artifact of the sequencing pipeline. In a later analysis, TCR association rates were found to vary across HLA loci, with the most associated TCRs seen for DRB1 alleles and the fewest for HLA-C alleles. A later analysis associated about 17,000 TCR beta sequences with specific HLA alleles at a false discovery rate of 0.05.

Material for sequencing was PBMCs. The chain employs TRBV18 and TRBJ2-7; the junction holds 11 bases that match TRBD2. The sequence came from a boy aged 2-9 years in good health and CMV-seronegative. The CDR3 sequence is CASSPPASGRSSYEQYF. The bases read TGTGCCAGCTCACCACCGGCTAGCGGGAGGTCTTCCTACGAGCAGTACTTC.